The TCR beta chain under discussion was sequenced for a study of type 1 regulatory T cells. Study-level background: T-allo10 is a Tr1-enriched, alloantigen-specific CD4 T cell product made in vitro. Study findings and constraints: Compared with non-type 1 regulatory T cells, type 1 regulatory T cells showed a more restricted TCR repertoire.

Each CDR3 protein is one row after TCRdb ran MiXCR on the reads. Altogether 55,000 to 65,000 distinct CDR3 sequences are present, approximately 60% being singletons, with the ten largest covering 1.5% to 2%. Note on this clonotype: The antigen is not known.

This sequence was found in a human donor in good health. What was sequenced was cultured non-Tr1 T cells, either the whole culture or a sorted T cell fraction (not recorded which).

Here the CDR3 DNA reads TGTGCCAGCAGCTTGTTGGGTACCTCTGGAAACACCATATATTTT. Translated: CASSLLGTSGNTIYF. V usage is TRBV7-2 and J usage is TRBJ1-3; D ambiguous. The CDR3 covers 15 residues. CDR1 is SGHTA and CDR2 is FQGNSA in the germline V gene. Trimming shortened V by 3 bases and J by 0 bases, and 9 bases separated the two germline ends. Looking up the rest from reference TRBV7-2 and TRBJ1-3 gives the full variable domain: GAGVSQSPSNKVTEKGKDVELRCDPISGHTALYWYRQSLGQGLEFLIYFQGNSAPDKSGLPSDRFSAERTGGSVSTLTIQRTQQEDSAVYLCASSLLGTSGNTIYFGEGSWLTVV.